This TCR beta chain comes out of a study of shared T cell receptors in the human thymus. Produced via immunoSEQ multiplex PCR; TCRdb's table is partial and in-frame only. Here the sample spans some 660,000 clones, around 87% being singletons. This same sample was also taken into another study, of human thymus T cells.

The specimen was thymocytes. This TCR was recovered from a boy younger than two with a congenital heart defect.

The CDR3: CASSSGTLIDSYEQYF. CDR3 coding DNA: TGTGCCAGCAGCTCCGGGACACTCATCGACTCCTACGAGCAGTACTTC. This chain links TRBV7-2 with TRBJ2-7, with a possible D match to TRBD1 (6 bases). There are 16 residues in the CDR3. V lost 4 bases to trimming and J lost 0 bases, with 16 bases between them. Germline V gene lookup returns CDR1 SGHTA and CDR2 FQGNSA.